What follows is one T cell receptor (beta chain) and its context. The entry originates in a study of cytomegalovirus exposure and HLA in healthy donors. PCR involved 60 Vbeta and 13 Jbeta primers. Here immunoSEQ multiplex PCR was the method, and the copy in TCRdb shows in-frame clones only, minus some. The sample shows about 210,000 clones, about 80% of them seen only once. CDR3 length: 17 residues. Trimming cost V 0 bases and J 3 bases; bases outside gene matches: 7. The V gene's germline CDR1 is LNHDA and CDR2 SQIVND (reference sequence). This receptor was obtained from a male donor in good health and CMV-seronegative. Material: PBMCs. The V call is TRBV19, the J call TRBJ1-5; TRBD1 agrees at 8 bases. The CDR3 nucleotides read TGTGCCAGTAGTATAGATCTCGAGACAGGGGTCAATCAGCCCCAGCATTTT. Protein product: CASSIDLETGVNQPQHF.